This T cell receptor (beta chain) was sequenced for a study of cytomegalovirus exposure and HLA in healthy donors. Overall study context: The same platform used for the 666 first-cohort repertoires was also used for the 95 to 150 validation repertoires, as a later analysis reported.

General study findings and limits: According to a later analysis, TCR clusters from the first cohort tended to co-occur in the 120 or so validation repertoires. Rarity characterized most TCR sequences, yet some public TCRs appeared in many donors.

Here immunoSEQ multiplex PCR was the method, and the copy in TCRdb shows in-frame clones only, minus some. The sample contains fewer than 200,000 clones, around 86% of which appear only once. The study drew the donors from its roughly 120-subject validation cohort, separate from the approximately 700-subject first cohort. V shed 7 bases and J shed 0 bases, with 13 bases lying between them. CDR1 and CDR2 from the germline V gene are MDHEN and SYDVKM. The CDR3 has 15 residues. Worth noting for this clone: What it recognizes is unknown.

V usage is TRBV28 and J usage is TRBJ1-5, with no clear D. This receptor was taken from a man aged 30 to 39 in good health and CMV-seropositive. Sequencing was performed on PBMCs. The CDR3, as DNA: TGTGCCAGCACCCAATTCGCTTATAGCAATCAGCCCCAGCATTTT. It is translated as CASTQFAYSNQPQHF. Complete variable domain (other parts from reference TRBV28 and TRBJ1-5): DVKVTQSSRYLVKRTGEKVFLECVQDMDHENMFWYRQDPGLGLRLIYFSYDVKMKEKGDIPEGYSVSREKKERFSLILESASTNQTSMYLCASTQFAYSNQPQHFGDGTRLSIL.